One sample yielded the 19 T cell receptor beta chains listed below, sequenced in a study of blood T cells in healthy people across ages. Using a J-beta primer mix together with a sample-barcoded 5' primer, a second PCR was run for about 6 to 12 cycles. TCRdb reprocessed the 5' RACE reads via MiXCR and lists one record per CDR3 protein. The profile shows over 550,000 distinct CDR3 sequences, approximately 30% of them singletons. The sample was blood. The source is a woman of 80 years or more in good health.

A few counts support this clonotype. A read error may produce the germline difference seen at one junction end. The CDR3 DNA reads TGTGCCAGTAGCCCGACAGGGGGCGGGTACGAGCAGTACTTC. Its translation is CASSPTGGGYEQYF. The chain is built from TRBV3-1 and TRBJ2-7; 10 nucleotides match TRBD1. Germline CDR1 reads LGHDT; CDR2 reads YNNKEL (reference sequence). The CDR3 length is 14 residues.

The J gene is TRBJ2-3, the V gene TRBV7-2; possible D gene TRBD2, 6 bases. Germline V lookup: CDR1 SGHTA, CDR2 FQGNSA. V lost 1 base and J 0 bases, leaving 14 bases between the germline ends. CDR3 length: 17 residues. CDR3 sequence (DNA): TGTGCCAGCAGCTTAGGGAGCGCGGGGCGAAGCACAGATACGCAGTATTTT. This sequence encodes CASSLGSAGRSTDTQYF.

This clonotype appeared a single time. This chain links TRBV5-1 with TRBJ2-3; no firm D call. The ends were cut back, 3 bases at V and 2 bases at J, with 22 bases in the middle. The CDR3 has 18 amino acids. Germline V gives CDR1 SGHRS, CDR2 YFSETQ. The CDR3 nucleotides read TGCGCCAGCAGCTATAACAGCGTCTGGGGAACCAACACAGATACGCAGTATTTT. Residues: CASSYNSVWGTNTDTQYF.

The chain combines TRBV12-3 or TRBV12-4 with TRBJ1-4; 7 nucleotides align to TRBD1. The CDR3 is 14 amino acids. V was clipped by 6 bases and J by 3 bases; unmatched bases: 4. The CDR3 here is CASRAGTANEKLFF. The CDR3 DNA reads TGTGCCAGCAGAGCCGGGACAGCTAATGAAAAACTGTTTTTT.

This clonotype turned up a few times. This chain connects TRBV11-3 to TRBJ2-3; 8 bases are a match to TRBD1. The CDR3 is 15 residues long. CDR1 is SGHNT, CDR2 YENEEA, per germline. Losses at the gene ends were 5 bases for V and 6 bases for J; bases not matched to a gene: 10. The CDR3 DNA is TGTGCCAGCAGCGACCGTAGGACAGGGCCCGATACGCAGTATTTT. Translation gives CASSDRRTGPDTQYF.

The chain is built from TRBV3-1 and TRBJ2-5; D gene ambiguous. CDR1 and CDR2 from the germline V gene are LGHDT and YNNKEL (reference sequence). This CDR3 is 13 amino acids long. The V end was cut by 4 bases, the J end by 11 bases, with 17 bases between. The CDR3 DNA reads as TGTGCCAGCAGCCGAACGCCCGGCAATGAGCAGTACTTC. Protein: CASSRTPGNEQYF.

This chain joins TRBV11-1 and TRBJ1-1; D gene uncertain. This CDR3 contains 12 residues. The V and J ends lost 5 bases and 7 bases respectively, with 11 bases between them. CDR1 is SGHAT and CDR2 is FQDESV in the germline V gene (reference sequence). The CDR3 DNA follows: TGTGCCAGCAGCCTAACGGGGTATGAAGCTTTCTTT. It specifies CASSLTGYEAFF.

At least ten counts were recorded for this clonotype. This chain connects TRBV6-2 or TRBV6-3 to TRBJ2-7; 10 bases agree with TRBD1. The CDR3 loop spans 17 amino acids. Losses at the gene ends were 5 bases for V and 0 bases for J; bases not matched to a gene: 10. Per the germline V gene, CDR1 is MNHEY and CDR2 is SVGEGT. The CDR3 loop is CASSLDRGRRVSYEQYF. The DNA for the CDR3 is TGTGCCAGCAGTCTAGACAGGGGGCGACGCGTCTCCTACGAGCAGTACTTC.

The chain recombines TRBV2 with TRBJ1-5, with D uncertain. In germline, CDR1 is SNHLY, CDR2 FYNNEI. The CDR3 runs 11 residues. With 5 bases removed from V and 11 bases from J, the gap between germline ends came to 10 bases. Here the CDR3 DNA reads TGTGCCAGCAGTCAAACTGTAACCCAGCATTTT. Amino acid sequence: CASSQTVTQHF.

This clonotype occurred many times. The genes are TRBV3-1 and TRBJ2-1; the D is unclear. Germline CDR1 is LGHDT and CDR2 is YNNKEL (reference sequence). This CDR3 has 11 amino acids. Between the trimmed V and J ends, which lost 0 bases and 15 bases, there was a span of 9 bases. The CDR3 loop reads CASSQEAYPFF. In nucleotides, the CDR3 is TGTGCCAGCAGCCAAGAGGCGTATCCGTTCTTC.

Many counts were recorded for this clonotype. The J gene is TRBJ1-1, the V gene TRBV6-5, with 7 positions matching TRBD1. Germline assignment: CDR1 MNHEY and CDR2 SVGAGI. Losses at the gene ends were 6 bases for V and 8 bases for J; bases not matched to a gene: 9. This CDR3 region has 13 residues. The CDR3 here is CASRSTGDREAFF. Written as DNA, the CDR3 is TGTGCCAGCAGATCAACCGGGGACAGAGAAGCTTTCTTT.

The J gene is TRBJ1-6, the V gene TRBV3-1; 9 nucleotides line up with TRBD1. This CDR3 has 18 amino acids. Germline V gene data show CDR1 as LGHDT and CDR2 as YNNKEL (reference sequence). Trimming removed 5 bases from V and 4 bases from J; junction bases left unmatched: 12. The CDR3 DNA is TGTGCCAGCAGCGCCCGTCCCGGGACAGGGAATTATAATTCACCCCTCCACTTT. Translated, it gives CASSARPGTGNYNSPLHF.

The chain employs TRBV12-3 or TRBV12-4 and TRBJ2-1; 7 bases map to TRBD2. The CDR3 runs 14 residues. V lost 4 bases and J lost 8; bases outside the gene matches: 8. In DNA, the CDR3 is TGTGCCAGCAGTTGGGGCGGGGGACGCGATGAGCAGTTCTTC. Amino acids: CASSWGGGRDEQFF.

This chain connects TRBV9 to TRBJ1-2; 11 positions agree with TRBD1. The CDR3 is 15 residues long. The ends lost 3 bases at V and 6 bases at J; junction bases unmatched: 7. Germline V gives CDR1 SGDLS, CDR2 YYNGEE. CDR3 sequence: CASSAPDRGPDGYTF. The CDR3 DNA follows: TGTGCCAGCAGCGCCCCGGACAGGGGGCCTGATGGCTACACCTTC.

The genes are TRBV20-1 and TRBJ2-4, with D unresolved. The J call may be faulty, since TRBJ2-7 better matches the DNA end. This CDR3 has 12 residues. Germline values: CDR1 DFQATT, CDR2 SNEGSKA (reference sequence). The CDR3 bases are TGCAGTGCGACCGACCCTACCTACGAGCAGTACTTC. This translates into CSATDPTYEQYF.

The gene calls are TRBV5-6 and TRBJ2-1, with D perhaps matching TRBD2 (7 bases). Trimming removed 4 bases at V and 7 bases at J, with 15 bases between. CDR3 size: 14 residues. CDR1 is SGHDT, CDR2 YYEEEE, per germline. This CDR3 is CASSPGGGGNEQFF. The CDR3 nucleotides read TGTGCCAGCAGCCCCGGGGGCGGGGGTAATGAGCAGTTCTTC.

This clonotype was recorded at least ten times. The chain couples TRBV4-3 to TRBJ2-3, with D possibly TRBD1 on 5 matching bases. CDR3 length: 16 amino acids. Germline CDR1 and CDR2: LGHNA and YSLEER. Trimming stripped 0 bases from V and 3 bases from J, with 13 bases between. The CDR3, as DNA: TGCGCCAGCAGCCAAGATCAGGGCATGAGGACAGATACGCAGTATTTT. Translating it yields CASSQDQGMRTDTQYF.

The sample holds many counts of this clonotype. The J gene is TRBJ2-1, the V gene TRBV9; the D call may be TRBD1 or TRBD2 (6 bases each). Germline V gives CDR1 SGDLS, CDR2 YYNGEE. The CDR3 covers 13 residues. V lost 3 bases, J lost 7 bases, and 11 bases lay in between. The CDR3 is CASSGGAKNEQFF. The CDR3 DNA follows: TGTGCCAGCAGCGGGGGGGCCAAGAATGAGCAGTTCTTC.

This clonotype was counted only a few times. The genes are TRBV7-9 and TRBJ1-5; D unclear. V was trimmed by 0 bases and J by 0 bases, leaving 9 bases between them. The CDR3 sequence is 16 residues long. Germline V gives CDR1 SEHNR, CDR2 FQNEAQ (reference sequence). The CDR3 coding sequence is TGTGCCAGCAGCTTAGCGCTTTACGGTAGCAATCAGCCCCAGCATTTT. The encoded protein is CASSLALYGSNQPQHF.